This is a list of T cell receptor beta chains from one sample in a study of T-cell reconstitution after alpha-beta-depleted transplantation in children. Each CDR3 protein is one row after TCRdb ran MiXCR on the PCR reads. The profile covers 610,000 or so distinct CDR3 sequences, with 20% to 30% appearing a single time and just over 35% taken by the ten largest. The sample in question was PBMCs, obtained before TCRalphabeta/CD19-depleted stem cell transplant. These receptor sequences come from a boy under three years old with Wiskott-Aldrich syndrome, due to receive a stem cell transplant. The CDR3 runs from the conserved cysteine through the conserved F or W. Each record gives: V gene, J gene, clone size, D gene, CDR3 protein, CDR3 DNA. A D gene is named only where the DNA matches it firmly. Size tells how often a clone was seen (once, few, many) or the class of an expanded clone, and some rows leave it out.

v_gene: TRBV12-3/TRBV12-4; j_gene: TRBJ1-1; abundance: few; d_gene: TRBD1; CDR3aa: CASSLKGTGGSEAFF; CDR3nt: TGTGCCAGCAGTTTAAAAGGGACAGGGGGATCTGAAGCTTTCTTT
v_gene: TRBV5-4; j_gene: TRBJ2-3; abundance: -; d_gene: TRBD2; CDR3aa: CASSLGRAGGPGDTQYF; CDR3nt: TGTGCCAGCAGCTTGGGTCGCGCGGGAGGGCCCGGGGATACGCAGTATTTT
v_gene: TRBV5-1; j_gene: TRBJ2-7; abundance: many; d_gene: -; CDR3aa: CASSSSGTSYEQYF; CDR3nt: TGCGCCAGCAGCAGCTCGGGGACAAGCTACGAGCAGTACTTC
v_gene: TRBV5-1; j_gene: TRBJ2-1; abundance: -; d_gene: -; CDR3aa: CASRFLNEQFF; CDR3nt: TGCGCCAGCAGATTTCTAAATGAGCAGTTCTTC
v_gene: TRBV29-1; j_gene: TRBJ2-1; abundance: many; d_gene: -; CDR3aa: CSVGSGEDNEQFF; CDR3nt: TGCAGCGTTGGGTCGGGGGAGGACAATGAGCAGTTCTTC
v_gene: TRBV7-9; j_gene: TRBJ2-3; abundance: -; d_gene: TRBD2; CDR3aa: CASSPGLAIGTDTQYF; CDR3nt: TGTGCCAGCAGCCCCGGACTAGCAATAGGTACAGATACGCAGTATTTT
v_gene: TRBV7-9; j_gene: TRBJ2-7; abundance: -; d_gene: -; CDR3aa: CASSLNTGFDEQYF; CDR3nt: TGTGCCAGCAGCTTGAATACAGGGTTCGACGAGCAGTACTTC
v_gene: TRBV2; j_gene: TRBJ2-1; abundance: -; d_gene: TRBD2; CDR3aa: CASGLAGVSNEQFF; CDR3nt: TGTGCCAGCGGACTAGCGGGAGTTTCCAATGAGCAGTTCTTC
v_gene: TRBV9; j_gene: TRBJ2-7; abundance: -; d_gene: -; CDR3aa: CASSAGTKYEQYF; CDR3nt: TGTGCCAGCAGCGCCGGGACAAAATACGAGCAGTACTTC
v_gene: TRBV6-5; j_gene: TRBJ1-1; abundance: -; d_gene: -; CDR3aa: CASSYAPTGNTEAFF; CDR3nt: TGTGCCAGCAGTTACGCGCCGACAGGGAACACTGAAGCTTTCTTT
v_gene: TRBV5-1; j_gene: TRBJ2-1; abundance: few; d_gene: -; CDR3aa: CASSTGTEYNEQFF; CDR3nt: TGCGCCAGCAGCACCGGGACTGAGTACAATGAGCAGTTCTTC
v_gene: TRBV19; j_gene: TRBJ2-7; abundance: -; d_gene: -; CDR3aa: CASSILSGEQYF; CDR3nt: TGTGCCAGTAGTATCCTTAGCGGCGAGCAGTACTTC
v_gene: TRBV18; j_gene: TRBJ2-2; abundance: -; d_gene: -; CDR3aa: CASSPPSGRTGELFF; CDR3nt: TGTGCCAGCTCACCACCGTCTGGGAGGACCGGGGAGCTGTTTTTT
v_gene: TRBV12-3/TRBV12-4; j_gene: TRBJ2-1; abundance: -; d_gene: -; CDR3aa: CASSSRTGPFDEQFF; CDR3nt: TGTGCCAGCAGTTCAAGGACGGGCCCATTCGATGAGCAGTTCTTC
v_gene: TRBV20-1; j_gene: TRBJ2-7; abundance: -; d_gene: -; CDR3aa: CSARENYEQYF; CDR3nt: TGCAGTGCTAGGGAAAACTACGAGCAGTACTTC
v_gene: TRBV30; j_gene: TRBJ1-1; abundance: -; d_gene: -; CDR3aa: CASPGQPEAFF; CDR3nt: TGTGCCTCCCCCGGACAGCCTGAAGCTTTCTTT
v_gene: TRBV4-1; j_gene: TRBJ2-2; abundance: once; d_gene: -; CDR3aa: CASSQVASSGELFF; CDR3nt: TGCGCCAGCAGCCAAGTCGCTAGCTCCGGGGAGCTGTTTTTT
v_gene: TRBV9; j_gene: TRBJ2-2; abundance: few; d_gene: -; CDR3aa: CASSVATANTGELFF; CDR3nt: TGTGCCAGCAGCGTAGCAACTGCGAACACCGGGGAGCTGTTTTTT
v_gene: TRBV5-6; j_gene: TRBJ2-3; abundance: few; d_gene: -; CDR3aa: CASSSLGAKDTQYF; CDR3nt: TGTGCCAGCAGCTCGTTAGGGGCAAAGGATACGCAGTATTTT
v_gene: TRBV6-6; j_gene: TRBJ2-7; abundance: -; d_gene: -; CDR3aa: CATFGGYEQYF; CDR3nt: TGTGCCACCTTTGGAGGATACGAGCAGTACTTC
v_gene: TRBV24-1; j_gene: TRBJ2-3; abundance: few; d_gene: -; CDR3aa: CATRVESSLGDTQYF; CDR3nt: TGTGCCACCAGAGTAGAGTCTTCACTAGGGGATACGCAGTATTTT
v_gene: TRBV5-1; j_gene: TRBJ2-2; abundance: few; d_gene: TRBD2; CDR3aa: CASSFLAGGPSTGELFF; CDR3nt: TGCGCCAGCAGCTTTCTAGCGGGAGGCCCTAGCACCGGGGAGCTGTTTTTT
v_gene: TRBV5-1; j_gene: TRBJ2-7; abundance: -; d_gene: TRBD1; CDR3aa: CASSLEVGGTGALNACF; CDR3nt: TGCGCCAGCAGCTTGGAGGTAGGCGGGACAGGAGCCTTAAATGCGTGCTTC
v_gene: TRBV6-2/TRBV6-3; j_gene: TRBJ2-7; abundance: many; d_gene: -; CDR3aa: CASSLGRGSSYEQYF; CDR3nt: TGTGCCAGCAGCCTAGGGAGGGGGAGCTCCTACGAGCAGTACTTC
v_gene: TRBV5-5; j_gene: TRBJ2-3; abundance: once; d_gene: -; CDR3aa: CASSDPWDRRMDTQYF; CDR3nt: TGTGCCAGCAGCGACCCCTGGGACCGCCGAATGGATACGCAGTATTTT
v_gene: TRBV5-1; j_gene: TRBJ2-1; abundance: -; d_gene: TRBD2; CDR3aa: CASSLTSGRFNEQFF; CDR3nt: TGCGCCAGCAGCTTGACTAGCGGGAGGTTCAATGAGCAGTTCTTC
v_gene: TRBV15; j_gene: TRBJ1-6; abundance: few; d_gene: -; CDR3aa: CATSSRVWGSPLHF; CDR3nt: TGTGCCACCAGCAGCAGGGTTTGGGGTTCACCCCTCCACTTT
v_gene: TRBV10-3; j_gene: TRBJ2-2; abundance: -; d_gene: TRBD1; CDR3aa: CAIRTDRGNTGELFF; CDR3nt: TGTGCCATCAGGACGGACAGGGGGAACACCGGGGAGCTGTTTTTT
v_gene: TRBV14; j_gene: TRBJ2-1; abundance: few; d_gene: -; CDR3aa: CASSRYDEQFF; CDR3nt: TGTGCCAGCAGCCGTTACGATGAGCAGTTCTTC
v_gene: TRBV4-2; j_gene: TRBJ2-7; abundance: few; d_gene: -; CDR3aa: CASSQEGSESSYEQYF; CDR3nt: TGTGCCAGCAGCCAAGAGGGGAGCGAGAGCTCCTACGAGCAGTACTTC
v_gene: TRBV5-6; j_gene: TRBJ1-3; abundance: -; d_gene: -; CDR3aa: CASSLTPSGNTIYF; CDR3nt: TGTGCCAGCAGCCTAACTCCGTCTGGAAACACCATATATTTT
v_gene: TRBV20-1; j_gene: TRBJ1-6; abundance: -; d_gene: -; CDR3aa: CSARDYRRSNSPLHF; CDR3nt: TGCAGTGCTAGAGATTACCGGAGGAGTAATTCACCCCTCCACTTT
v_gene: TRBV20-1; j_gene: TRBJ2-1; abundance: few; d_gene: TRBD2; CDR3aa: CSASGTSGRGEQFF; CDR3nt: TGCAGTGCCTCCGGGACTAGCGGGAGAGGCGAGCAGTTCTTC
v_gene: TRBV10-3; j_gene: TRBJ2-3; abundance: -; d_gene: -; CDR3aa: CAISESPIYTDTQYF; CDR3nt: TGTGCCATCAGTGAGTCACCGATATACACAGATACGCAGTATTTT
v_gene: TRBV20-1; j_gene: TRBJ2-1; abundance: -; d_gene: -; CDR3aa: CSAREFQRSSYNEQFF; CDR3nt: TGCAGTGCTAGAGAGTTTCAGCGGTCCTCCTACAATGAGCAGTTCTTC
v_gene: TRBV5-1; j_gene: TRBJ1-1; abundance: -; d_gene: TRBD1; CDR3aa: CASSTLTGSNTEAFF; CDR3nt: TGCGCCAGCAGCACACTGACAGGGTCAAACACTGAAGCTTTCTTT
v_gene: TRBV6-2/TRBV6-3; j_gene: TRBJ2-5; abundance: -; d_gene: -; CDR3aa: CASRDTSQETQYF; CDR3nt: TGTGCCAGCCGGGACACTAGCCAAGAGACCCAGTACTTC
v_gene: TRBV25-1; j_gene: TRBJ2-2; abundance: few; d_gene: -; CDR3aa: CASSEFPTRSTGELFF; CDR3nt: TGTGCCAGCAGTGAATTCCCCACTAGAAGCACCGGGGAGCTGTTTTTT
v_gene: TRBV3-1; j_gene: TRBJ2-3; abundance: -; d_gene: TRBD1; CDR3aa: CASSRRTGTDTQYF; CDR3nt: TGTGCCAGCAGCCGTAGGACAGGGACAGATACGCAGTATTTT
v_gene: TRBV4-1; j_gene: TRBJ2-7; abundance: few; d_gene: -; CDR3aa: CASSTSLGREYEQYF; CDR3nt: TGCGCCAGCAGCACTTCGTTGGGCAGGGAGTACGAGCAGTACTTC
v_gene: TRBV29-1; j_gene: TRBJ2-1; abundance: few; d_gene: TRBD2; CDR3aa: CSVERGRGNNEQFF; CDR3nt: TGCAGCGTTGAACGCGGGAGGGGGAACAATGAGCAGTTCTTC
v_gene: TRBV12-3/TRBV12-4; j_gene: TRBJ2-2; abundance: -; d_gene: -; CDR3aa: CASSLLVAGELFF; CDR3nt: TGTGCCAGCAGTTTACTGGTCGCCGGGGAGCTGTTTTTT
v_gene: TRBV6-1; j_gene: TRBJ2-7; abundance: -; d_gene: -; CDR3aa: CASSPRGTVAYEQYF; CDR3nt: TGTGCCAGCAGCCCCCGGGGGACAGTAGCCTACGAGCAGTACTTC
v_gene: TRBV5-1; j_gene: TRBJ2-3; abundance: -; d_gene: TRBD2; CDR3aa: CASSFTLLAGADTQYF; CDR3nt: TGCGCCAGCAGCTTTACCCTACTAGCGGGAGCCGATACGCAGTATTTT
v_gene: TRBV12-3/TRBV12-4; j_gene: TRBJ1-1; abundance: few; d_gene: -; CDR3aa: CASSLFMNTEAFF; CDR3nt: TGTGCCAGCAGTTTGTTTATGAACACTGAAGCTTTCTTT
v_gene: TRBV28; j_gene: TRBJ2-2; abundance: -; d_gene: -; CDR3aa: CASSFYRSGELFF; CDR3nt: TGTGCCAGCAGTTTCTACAGGTCGGGGGAGCTGTTTTTT
v_gene: TRBV5-1; j_gene: TRBJ1-6; abundance: -; d_gene: -; CDR3aa: CASGNSNNSPLHF; CDR3nt: TGCGCCAGCGGGAACAGCAATAATTCACCCCTCCACTTT
v_gene: TRBV2; j_gene: TRBJ2-3; abundance: few; d_gene: -; CDR3aa: CASSPWPGDTQYF; CDR3nt: TGTGCCAGCAGTCCCTGGCCGGGGGATACGCAGTATTTT
v_gene: TRBV25-1; j_gene: TRBJ1-1; abundance: few; d_gene: TRBD1; CDR3aa: CASSADRVGTEAFF; CDR3nt: TGTGCCAGCAGTGCGGACAGGGTGGGCACTGAAGCTTTCTTT
v_gene: TRBV19; j_gene: TRBJ2-7; abundance: -; d_gene: -; CDR3aa: CASSMYAGAREQYF; CDR3nt: TGTGCCAGTAGTATGTATGCAGGAGCACGCGAGCAGTACTTC
v_gene: TRBV29-1; j_gene: TRBJ1-1; abundance: few; d_gene: -; CDR3aa: CSVRWVTEAFF; CDR3nt: TGCAGCGTGCGGTGGGTCACTGAAGCTTTCTTT
v_gene: TRBV20-1; j_gene: TRBJ2-5; abundance: -; d_gene: -; CDR3aa: CSASPRRGETQYF; CDR3nt: TGCAGTGCTAGTCCCCGCCGGGGTGAGACCCAGTACTTC
v_gene: TRBV7-9; j_gene: TRBJ2-1; abundance: few; d_gene: TRBD2; CDR3aa: CASSPTSGSPRNEQFF; CDR3nt: TGTGCCAGCAGCCCGACTAGCGGGAGTCCCCGCAATGAGCAGTTCTTC
v_gene: TRBV12-3/TRBV12-4; j_gene: TRBJ2-2; abundance: -; d_gene: -; CDR3aa: CASRHRGELFF; CDR3nt: TGTGCCAGCAGACATCGGGGGGAGCTGTTTTTT
v_gene: TRBV20-1; j_gene: TRBJ2-7; abundance: -; d_gene: -; CDR3aa: CSASIPSSYEQYF; CDR3nt: TGCAGTGCTAGTATTCCTTCCTCCTACGAGCAGTACTTC
v_gene: TRBV7-9; j_gene: TRBJ2-2; abundance: once; d_gene: TRBD1; CDR3aa: CASSASPGTGTGELFF; CDR3nt: TGTGCCAGCAGCGCATCGCCCGGGACAGGCACCGGGGAGCTGTTTTTT
v_gene: TRBV20-1; j_gene: TRBJ2-3; abundance: -; d_gene: TRBD2; CDR3aa: CSATSGRADTQYF; CDR3nt: TGCAGTGCGACTAGCGGGAGGGCAGATACGCAGTATTTT
v_gene: TRBV10-3; j_gene: TRBJ2-7; abundance: few; d_gene: -; CDR3aa: CAISEHRPYEQYF; CDR3nt: TGTGCCATCAGTGAGCACAGACCCTACGAGCAGTACTTC
v_gene: TRBV12-3/TRBV12-4; j_gene: TRBJ2-1; abundance: few; d_gene: TRBD2; CDR3aa: CASSFRSGIYNEQFF; CDR3nt: TGTGCCAGCAGTTTTCGAAGCGGGATCTACAATGAGCAGTTCTTC
v_gene: TRBV4-2; j_gene: TRBJ2-1; abundance: -; d_gene: TRBD2; CDR3aa: CASSQLPGASGRNYNEQFF; CDR3nt: TGTGCCAGCAGCCAACTGCCCGGTGCTAGCGGGAGGAACTACAATGAGCAGTTCTTC